This is a list of T cell receptor beta chains from one sample in a study of shared clonotypes between healthy human individuals. This table comes from immunoSEQ multiplex PCR, and its TCRdb copy is limited to in-frame clones, with some not included. The sample yields about 640,000 clones, about two thirds seen once. The source material was memory CD4+ T cells sorted from blood. These receptor sequences come from a woman aged 30 to 39 in good health. The CDR3 runs from the conserved cysteine through the conserved F or W. D genes are given only for firm matches. The size field is filled for only some rows; it gives once, few, many or a size class.

CDR3 DNA | CDR3 protein | clone size | V gene | CDR3 length | J gene | D gene
TGCGCCAGCAGCCTTTCCGGGACCAACACTGAAGCTTTCTTT | CASSLSGTNTEAFF | NA | TRBV5-1 | 14 | TRBJ1-1 | NA
TGTGCCAGCAGCCGGGGAGGGACCTTGGATAACGAGCAGTACTTC | CASSRGGTLDNEQYF | NA | TRBV7-3 | 15 | TRBJ2-7 | TRBD2
TGTGCCAGCAGCTTATATCCGGGGACCACAGGGATGGATCAGCCCCAGCATTTT | CASSLYPGTTGMDQPQHF | NA | TRBV7-2 | 18 | TRBJ1-5 | NA
TGTGCCAGCTCTAAGGGGACTAGCGGGAGACACGAGCAGTACTTC | CASSKGTSGRHEQYF | few | TRBV11-2 | 15 | TRBJ2-7 | TRBD2
TGTGCCAGCACTTATAACCAGGGGCCAGGGACCCAGTACTTC | CASTYNQGPGTQYF | NA | TRBV7-9 | 14 | TRBJ2-5 | NA
TGCGCCAGCAGTGATGGCGGGAGGAATGAGCAGTTCTTC | CASSDGGRNEQFF | NA | TRBV10-1 | 13 | TRBJ2-1 | TRBD2
TGCGCCAGCAGCCAACCCGGACAGGGGACAAAACACGGTACGCAGTATTTT | CASSQPGQGTKHGTQYF | NA | TRBV4-1 | 17 | TRBJ2-3 | TRBD1
TGTGCCAGCAGCTTCCGGGGTCAGATGAACACTGAAGCTTTCTTT | CASSFRGQMNTEAFF | NA | TRBV5-5 | 15 | TRBJ1-1 | NA
TGTGCCAGCAGCCATTTAATGAACACTGAAGCTTTCTTT | CASSHLMNTEAFF | NA | TRBV6-5 | 13 | TRBJ1-1 | NA
TGCGCCAGCAGGGTCAATCAGCCCCAGCATTTT | CASRVNQPQHF | NA | TRBV5-1 | 11 | TRBJ1-5 | NA
TGTGCCAGCAGTCAAGACAGACCGTATGGCTACACCTTC | CASSQDRPYGYTF | NA | TRBV7-9 | 13 | TRBJ1-2 | NA
TGTGCCAGCAGATCATCCGGGACAGGGCGGCGAGAGACCCAGTACTTC | CASRSSGTGRRETQYF | NA | TRBV28 | 16 | TRBJ2-5 | TRBD1
TGTGCCAGCAGCCGACCGGGACACTTTAAGGGCTACACCTTC | CASSRPGHFKGYTF | NA | TRBV28 | 14 | TRBJ1-2 | NA
TGTGCCAGCAGCTCGGGGGCACAAGAGACCCAGTACTTC | CASSSGAQETQYF | many | TRBV7-3 | 13 | TRBJ2-5 | NA
TGTGCCTGGACTCTGACAGGGGGCTCGGGCTACACCTTC | CAWTLTGGSGYTF | NA | TRBV30 | 13 | TRBJ1-2 | TRBD1
TGTGCCAACCCCCATGGGTGGTGCAATCAGCCCCAGCATTTT | CANPHGWCNQPQHF | NA | TRBV6-4 | 14 | TRBJ1-5 | NA